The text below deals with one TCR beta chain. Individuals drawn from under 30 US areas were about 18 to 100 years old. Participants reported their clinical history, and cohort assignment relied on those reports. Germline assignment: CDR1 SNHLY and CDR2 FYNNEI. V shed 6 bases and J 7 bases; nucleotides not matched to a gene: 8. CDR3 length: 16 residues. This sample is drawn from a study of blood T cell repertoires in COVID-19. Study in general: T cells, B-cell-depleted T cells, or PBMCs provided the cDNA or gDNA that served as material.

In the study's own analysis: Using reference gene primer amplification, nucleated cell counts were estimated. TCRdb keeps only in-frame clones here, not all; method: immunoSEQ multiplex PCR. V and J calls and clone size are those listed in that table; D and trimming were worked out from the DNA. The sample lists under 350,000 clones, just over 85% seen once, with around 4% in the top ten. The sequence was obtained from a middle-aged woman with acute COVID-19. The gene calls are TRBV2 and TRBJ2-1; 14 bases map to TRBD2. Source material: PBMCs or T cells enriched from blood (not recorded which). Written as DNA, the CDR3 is TGTGCCAGCAGCCTGACTAGCGGGAGGGCCAGGAATGAGCAGTTCTTC. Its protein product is CASSLTSGRARNEQFF.